These T cell receptor beta chains were read from a single sample in a study of blood T cell repertoires in COVID-19. Here immunoSEQ multiplex PCR was the method, and the copy in TCRdb shows in-frame clones only, minus some. Of about 130,000 clones in the sample, roughly 80% were seen once. Sequencing input: peripheral blood. The receptor source for this set is a man aged 60-69 years who had recovered from COVID-19. Each CDR3 is given with its conserved first and last residue. D genes are given only for firm matches. Clone size is stated in some rows and not others, as once, few, many or a class when expanded.

d_call j_call clone_size cdr3_length v_call cdr3_nt cdr3_aa
TRBD1 TRBJ1-4 . 14 TRBV6-6 TGTGCCAGCAGTTTTCGGGACAGGGCTGAAAAACTGTTTTTT CASSFRDRAEKLFF
. TRBJ2-2 . 12 TRBV6-2/TRBV6-3 TGTGCCAGCAGTTACGCGGTCGGGGAGCTGTTTTTT CASSYAVGELFF
. TRBJ2-2 . 17 TRBV11-2 TGTGCCAGCAGCTTGAGAGGACACGAATCGAACACCGGGGAGCTGTTTTTT CASSLRGHESNTGELFF
. TRBJ1-2 . 13 TRBV6-2/TRBV6-3 TGTGCCAGCAGTCAGGACAGACAATATGGCTACACCTTC CASSQDRQYGYTF
TRBD2 TRBJ2-1 . 16 TRBV3-1/TRBV3-2 TGTGCCAGCAGCCAACCTAGCGGGGGTCCTTACAATGAGCAGTTCTTC CASSQPSGGPYNEQFF
TRBD2 TRBJ2-1 few 14 TRBV10-2 TGCGCCAGCAGTTGGGGGGGGATTGGGAATGAGCAGTTCTTC CASSWGGIGNEQFF
. TRBJ1-4 . 13 TRBV19 TGTGCCAGCTCAATCCCGGAGGGTGAAAAACTGTTTTTT CASSIPEGEKLFF
. TRBJ1-1 . 15 TRBV28 TGTGCCAGCAGTCCCCCCGGGGGGGGGAACACTGAAGCTTTCTTT CASSPPGGGNTEAFF
. TRBJ2-1 . 14 TRBV14 TGTGCCAGCAGCCAAAGCGGGCCTAGGGATGAGCAGTTCTTC CASSQSGPRDEQFF
TRBD1 TRBJ1-6 . 15 TRBV7-2 TGTGCCAGCACCCTGACAGGGGGAATCGATTCACCCCTCCACTTT CASTLTGGIDSPLHF
. TRBJ2-1 . 15 TRBV5-6 TGTGCCAGCAGCCTAATTGCGGGGGCCGTCATGGAGCAGTTCTTC CASSLIAGAVMEQFF
TRBD1 TRBJ2-6 once 16 TRBV9 TGTGCCAGCAGCCCCCACAGGGGTTCTGGGGCCAACGTCCTGACTTTC CASSPHRGSGANVLTF
TRBD1 TRBJ1-6 . 15 TRBV28 TGTGCCAGCAGTTTAGGGGACAGAGAAAATTCACCCCTCCACTTT CASSLGDRENSPLHF
. TRBJ1-1 . 11 TRBV29-1 TGCAGCGTTGGACAGAACACTGAAGCTTTCTTT CSVGQNTEAFF
. TRBJ1-1 few 13 TRBV6-5 TGTGCCAGCAGTTACTTAAGGGGCACTGAAGCTTTCTTT CASSYLRGTEAFF
. TRBJ2-2 . 18 TRBV21-1 TGTGCCAGCAGCAAAAGGGGGGCCCTAGCGGCGAACACCGGGGAGCTGTTTTTT CASSKRGALAANTGELFF
. TRBJ2-1 . 16 TRBV5-1 TGCGCCAGCACGGACCAGCCTTCCGGGGTCGGAAATGAGCAGTTCTTC CASTDQPSGVGNEQFF
TRBD2 TRBJ2-5 . 19 TRBV30 TGTGCCTGGAGTCTCGCATGCGAGCGGGGGGGGACGTACCAAGAGACCCAGTACTTC CAWSLACERGGTYQETQYF
. TRBJ1-4 . 14 TRBV29-1 TGCAGCGTTGAAGATGTGGGGCTTGGGGAAAAACTGTTTTTT CSVEDVGLGEKLFF
TRBD2 TRBJ2-1 . 15 TRBV30 TGTGCCTGGAGTGTTGGGACTAGCGTATACAATGAGCAGTTCTTC CAWSVGTSVYNEQFF
. TRBJ2-2 . 15 TRBV7-3 TGTGCCAGCAGCTTAAATCCGGGGACAACCGGGGAGCTGTTTTTT CASSLNPGTTGELFF
TRBD1 TRBJ2-5 . 16 TRBV24-1 TGTGCCACCAGTGACCCTAGGGACAGTAGCCAAGAGACCCAGTACTTC CATSDPRDSSQETQYF
. TRBJ1-4 . 13 TRBV6-5 TGTGCCAGCATCCGAGGGAGGGGTGAAAAACTGTTTTTT CASIRGRGEKLFF
TRBD1 TRBJ2-4 . 16 TRBV6-5 TGTGCCAGCAGTTACGGCAGGGGGCTAGCCAAAAACATTCAGTACTTC CASSYGRGLAKNIQYF
TRBD1 TRBJ1-3 . 15 TRBV7-9 TGTGCCAGCAGCTTAGAGGGACAGGGTACAAACACCATATATTTT CASSLEGQGTNTIYF
TRBD2 TRBJ2-1 . 15 TRBV2 TGTGCCAGCAGCCCCCTAGCGGGGGTAAGCAATGAGCAGTTCTTC CASSPLAGVSNEQFF
TRBD1 TRBJ1-4 . 15 TRBV6-6 TGTGCCAGCAGTTACTCAGAGGGGGCGAGGGAAAAACTGTTTTTT CASSYSEGAREKLFF
TRBD1 TRBJ2-7 . 15 TRBV14 TGTGCCAGCAGCCAGACAGTTGGACAGGGAGGCGAGCAGTACTTC CASSQTVGQGGEQYF
TRBD1 TRBJ1-2 . 15 TRBV4-3 TGCGCCAGCAGCCACCCTGACAGGGCGCGCTATGGCTACACCTTC CASSHPDRARYGYTF
TRBD1 TRBJ1-6 . 16 TRBV7-6 TGTGCCAGCAGCTCGCTCCCGACAGGGAACGACTCACCCCTCCACTTT CASSSLPTGNDSPLHF
TRBD2 TRBJ2-1 . 13 TRBV28 TGTGCCAGCAGTTTAGGAGCGGGATATCTGGAGTTCTTC CASSLGAGYLEFF
TRBD2 TRBJ2-5 . 15 TRBV15 TGTGCCACCAGCAGAGATCAGGAGCGGGGCGAGACCCAGTACTTC CATSRDQERGETQYF
. TRBJ2-2 . 15 TRBV7-2 TGTGCCAGCAGGCTATGGTCAGGGGATACCGGGGAGCTGTTTTTT CASRLWSGDTGELFF
. TRBJ1-1 few 14 TRBV9 TGTGCCAGCAGCGTCGGACAGCTAAACACTGAAGCTTTCTTT CASSVGQLNTEAFF
. TRBJ1-5 . 14 TRBV19 TGTGCCAGTAGTACCAGGGAGGGCCCTCAGCCCCAGCATTTT CASSTREGPQPQHF
TRBD2 TRBJ2-1 . 14 TRBV5-6 TGTGCCAGCAACCCTGCGGGAGCGGGTAATGAGCAGTTCTTC CASNPAGAGNEQFF
TRBD2 TRBJ2-2 . 17 TRBV27 TGTGCCAGCAGTCTCCCCGGGCTAGCGGGGGGGACCGGGGAGCTGTTTTTT CASSLPGLAGGTGELFF